A single sample gave rise to the 29 T cell receptor beta chains below, sequenced in a study of T cell responses to AZD1222 COVID-19 vaccine (dated by TCRdb to the early 2020s). The library was made by the immunoSEQ multiplex PCR assay. Here the immuneACCESS table is served through TCRdb, limited to in-frame sequences with V and J called. Missing clones are a known gap in these copies; in checked studies unresolved V genes cover under half, and the rest lacks a known reason. For this sample the table gives approximately 180,000 clones, of which more than 90% were detected only once. Approximately 4% of the sample goes to the ten largest clones. According to the study, the label for this sample's time point signals: about 28 days (+/-7) after the second vaccine dose. Reading the label with the study, this specimen's treatment or condition is: meningococcal conjugate vaccine given as trial control.

The sample was peripheral blood, taken 28 days after the second dose of the MenACWY control vaccine. These receptors all stem from an adult who received the MenACWY meningococcal vaccine as a control.

The chain couples TRBV15 to TRBJ1-2; no reliable D call. CDR1 is LNHNV, CDR2 YYDKDF, per germline (reference sequence). V shed 3 bases and J shed 6 bases, with 5 bases lying between them. The CDR3 runs 11 residues. DNA of the CDR3: TGTGCCACCAGCAGTGTCCATGGCTACACCTTC. The encoded protein is CATSSVHGYTF. The full variable domain, in which reference TRBV15 and TRBJ1-2 provide the parts outside the CDR3, is DAMVIQNPRYQVTQFGKPVTLSCSQTLNHNVMYWYQQKSSQAPKLLFHYYDKDFNNEADTPDNFQSRRPNTSFCFLDIRSPGLGDTAMYLCATSSVHGYTFGSGTRLTVV.

This chain joins TRBV29-1 and TRBJ1-4; D is ambiguous. Germline CDR1 is SQVTM and CDR2 is ANQGSEA. CDR3 size: 14 residues. V was trimmed by 6 bases and J by 0 bases, leaving 11 bases between them. CDR3 sequence: CSVLGPATNEKLFF. The DNA of the CDR3 is TGCAGCGTCCTCGGACCCGCAACTAATGAAAAACTGTTTTTT.

The rearrangement joins TRBV4-2 to TRBJ2-5; D is uncertain. The CDR3 runs to 14 residues. Germline V CDR1 and CDR2: LGHNA, YNFKEQ. V was trimmed by 0 bases and J by 5 bases, leaving 10 bases between them. CDR3 sequence (DNA): TGTGCCAGCAGCCAAGATCTTCCCTCCGAGACCCAGTACTTC. It encodes CASSQDLPSETQYF.

The chain is built from TRBV5-6 and TRBJ2-3; D may be TRBD2 (6 bases). Germline CDR1 is SGHDT and CDR2 is YYEEEE. V was trimmed by 3 bases and J by 0 bases, leaving 11 bases between them. The CDR3 is made up of 15 amino acids. Here the CDR3 reads CASSWDLPSTDTQYF. CDR3 coding DNA: TGTGCCAGCAGCTGGGACTTACCTAGCACAGATACGCAGTATTTT. The whole variable domain, remainder taken from reference TRBV5-6 and TRBJ2-3, is DAGVTQSPTHLIKTRGQQVTLRCSPKSGHDTVSWYQQALGQGPQFIFQYYEEEERQRGNFPDRFSGHQFPNYSSELNVNALLLGDSALYLCASSWDLPSTDTQYFGPGTRLTVL.

The CDR3 region has the DNA TGTGCCAGCTCTACCAAAAGGGCAGAAAACACTGAAGCTTTCTTT. Residues: CASSTKRAENTEAFF. The genes are TRBV18 and TRBJ1-1, with D uncertain. The CDR3 loop spans 15 amino acids. Germline loops: CDR1 KGHSH, CDR2 LQKENI. Trimming removed 6 bases at V and 2 bases at J, with 16 bases between.

This chain connects TRBV7-2 to TRBJ2-7; 14 nucleotides align to TRBD2. This CDR3 has 18 residues. CDR1 is SGHTA, CDR2 FQGNSA, per germline. V dropped 5 bases and J dropped 2; count of bases not matched to a gene: 11. The CDR3 bases are TGTGCCAGCAGCACCTCTCCGGGACTAGCGGGAGTCGCCTACGAGCAGTACTTC. Protein: CASSTSPGLAGVAYEQYF.

The chain employs TRBV7-2 and TRBJ2-7, with 7 bases matching TRBD2. Per the germline V gene, CDR1 is SGHTA and CDR2 is FQGNSA. After removal of 6 bases from V and 5 bases from J, the junction contained 16 bases not matched to a gene. This CDR3 has 16 residues. The CDR3 coding sequence is TGTGCCAGCAGTCGCCCTGGGGTAGCGGGTAAGAACGAGCAGTACTTC. Its protein product is CASSRPGVAGKNEQYF.

This clone occurred once. This chain joins TRBV6-5 and TRBJ1-1, with D unclear. V dropped 7 bases and J dropped 5 bases, with 14 bases sitting between them. CDR3 length: 13 amino acids. CDR1 and CDR2 (germline): MNHEY, SVGAGI. The DNA for the CDR3 is TGTGCCAGCATCCTCAGTGTGGGGACTGAAGCTTTCTTT. This gives the protein CASILSVGTEAFF.

This clone was seen a few times. The gene calls are TRBV11-3 and TRBJ2-7; tentatively, D is TRBD1 (5 bases). CDR1 and CDR2 from the germline V gene are SGHNT and YENEEA. This CDR3 is 14 amino acids long. The ends were cut back, 3 bases at V and 2 bases at J, with 11 bases in the middle. The CDR3 protein is CASSFSRATYEQYF. The CDR3 DNA follows: TGTGCCAGCAGCTTTTCCAGGGCTACCTACGAGCAGTACTTC.

J is TRBJ2-1 and V is TRBV10-3, with TRBD2 matching 8 bases. J was trimmed by 7 bases and V by 6 bases; bases with no gene match: 5. CDR1 is ENHRY and CDR2 is SYGVKD in the germline V gene. The CDR3 sequence is 13 residues long. DNA of the CDR3: TGTGCCATCAGGGCGGGAGGAGTAAATGAGCAGTTCTTC. This encodes CAIRAGGVNEQFF.

The chain combines TRBV19 with TRBJ1-1; D gene ambiguous. Germline values: CDR1 LNHDA, CDR2 SQIVND (reference sequence). Trimming took 5 bases from V and 4 from J, leaving 14 bases between them. The CDR3 consists of 14 residues. CDR3 bases: TGTGCCAGTAGTCTCGCCTATTCCGGCACTGAAGCTTTCTTT. Protein: CASSLAYSGTEAFF.

This clone was detected once. The chain recombines TRBV7-9 with TRBJ1-2; D not resolved. CDR3 length: 15 residues. V was pared by 1 base and J by 5 bases, with 14 bases between. In germline, CDR1 is SEHNR, CDR2 FQNEAQ (reference sequence). CDR3: CASSLGAELFYGYTF. The CDR3 DNA is TGTGCCAGCAGCTTAGGGGCAGAACTTTTTTATGGCTACACCTTC. Looking up the rest from reference TRBV7-9 and TRBJ1-2 gives the full variable domain: DTGVSQNPRHKITKRGQNVTFRCDPISEHNRLYWYRQTLGQGPEFLTYFQNEAQLEKSRLLSDRFSAERPKGSFSTLEIQRTEQGDSAMYLCASSLGAELFYGYTFGSGTRLTVV.

The table lists this clone with a few counts. This chain joins TRBV29-1 and TRBJ1-2; no definite D call. Deletions cut 6 bases from V and 6 bases from J, with 14 bases between. This CDR3 has 12 amino acids. CDR1 is SQVTM, CDR2 ANQGSEA, per germline. The CDR3 nucleotides read TGCAGCGTGTGGACGCCCCGGGATGGCTACACCTTC. It translates to CSVWTPRDGYTF.

The chain links TRBV7-6 to TRBJ2-1; TRBD1 or TRBD2 may be the D gene (5 bases each). Trimming took 1 base from V and 1 from J, leaving 11 bases between them. CDR3 length: 16 residues. Germline V gives CDR1 SGHVS, CDR2 FNYEAQ. CDR3 region: CASSLVEGSSYNEQFF. Here the CDR3 DNA reads TGTGCCAGCAGCTTAGTTGAGGGGTCTTCCTACAATGAGCAGTTCTTC. Complete variable domain (other parts from reference TRBV7-6 and TRBJ2-1): GAGVSQSPRYKVTKRGQDVALRCDPISGHVSLYWYRQALGQGPEFLTYFNYEAQQDKSGLPNDRFSAERPEGSISTLTIQRTEQRDSAMYRCASSLVEGSSYNEQFFGPGTRLTVL.

This chain links TRBV5-4 with TRBJ2-3; 9 bases are shared with TRBD1. The germline gives CDR1 SGHNT, CDR2 YYREEE (reference sequence). The CDR3 is 17 residues long. The V gene end was trimmed by 1 base and the J gene end by 3 bases; junction bases not matched to a gene: 9. The CDR3 loop reads CASSLSLGQGGTDTQYF. The CDR3 bases are TGTGCCAGCAGCTTGTCCTTGGGACAGGGAGGGACAGATACGCAGTATTTT.

J is TRBJ1-3 and V is TRBV4-1; D not resolved. The CDR3 spans 15 residues. The germline V gene encodes CDR1 MGHRA and CDR2 YSYEKL. V shed 0 bases and J shed 4 bases, with 10 bases lying between them. CDR3 bases: TGCGCCAGCAGCCAAGAAAGAGGGCTCGGAAACACCATATATTTT. Protein product: CASSQERGLGNTIYF.

This sequence joins TRBV3-1 (or the pseudogene TRBV3-2) and TRBJ1-2; D unclear. V gave up 0 bases and J gave up 2 bases, with 7 bases separating them. The CDR3 consists of 14 residues. Per germline, CDR1 LGHDT and CDR2 YNNKEL (reference sequence). The CDR3: CASSQDRGNYGYTF. CDR3 DNA sequence: TGTGCCAGCAGCCAAGATCGGGGAAACTATGGCTACACCTTC.

This clone was counted once. The genes are TRBV7-9 and TRBJ2-1; 14 bases map to TRBD2. Trimming at V came to 3 bases and at J to 0 bases, leaving 1 base not matched to a gene. Germline CDR1 and CDR2: SEHNR and FQNEAQ (reference sequence). The CDR3 runs to 17 residues. Here the CDR3 reads CASSLGLAGASYNEQFF. The CDR3 DNA is TGTGCCAGCAGCTTGGGACTAGCGGGAGCCTCCTACAATGAGCAGTTCTTC.

This clone was seen a few times. This CDR3 is CASSTPPPGDTQYF. The CDR3 nucleotides are TGTGCCAGTAGTACCCCCCCTCCGGGAGATACGCAGTATTTT. The rearrangement joins TRBV19 to TRBJ2-3, with D uncertain. Trimming took off 4 bases at V and 5 bases at J, with 13 bases between the two ends. CDR1 and CDR2 (germline): LNHDA, SQIVND (reference sequence). This CDR3 is built from 14 residues.

The rearrangement uses TRBV27 and TRBJ1-2; 7 bases line up with TRBD1. Germline V gene sequence: CDR1 MNHEY, CDR2 SMNVEV (reference sequence). The V and J ends lost 6 bases and 6 bases, in that order; junction bases with no gene match: 4. The length of the CDR3 is 12 residues. The chain's CDR3 is CASRQGIDGYTF. CDR3 coding DNA: TGTGCCAGCAGACAGGGGATCGATGGCTACACCTTC.

The chain is built from TRBV11-2 and TRBJ1-6; weak D call: TRBD1 (5 bases). Trimming took 1 base from V and 4 from J, leaving 5 bases between them. Germline CDR1 and CDR2: SGHAT and FQNNGV. This CDR3 is built from 14 residues. In DNA, the CDR3 is TGTGCCAGCAGCTTAGCAGGGTATAATTCACCCCTCCACTTT. Translation: CASSLAGYNSPLHF.

J is TRBJ1-3 and V is TRBV24-1; no firm D call. Germline V gene sequence: CDR1 KGHDR, CDR2 SFDVKD. This CDR3 comprises 12 residues. Trimming removed 11 bases from V and 2 bases from J, with 9 bases in between. CDR3 region: CASSRTGNTIYF. CDR3 sequence (DNA): TGTGCCAGCTCACGTACTGGAAACACCATATATTTT.

As regards this clone: The sample holds other DNA sequences that translate to the same CDR3. V and J are TRBV19 and TRBJ1-1; 8 nucleotides agree with TRBD1. Trimming cost V 2 bases and J 4 bases; bases outside gene matches: 0. Germline CDR1 is LNHDA and CDR2 is SQIVND (reference sequence). The CDR3 totals 13 residues. The DNA of the CDR3 is TGTGCCAGTAGTATACAGGGGGCCACTGAAGCTTTCTTT. It specifies CASSIQGATEAFF. Using reference TRBV19 and TRBJ1-1 for the parts outside the CDR3, the full variable domain is DGGITQSPKYLFRKEGQNVTLSCEQNLNHDAMYWYRQDPGQGLRLIYYSQIVNDFQKGDIAEGYSVSREKKESFPLTVTSAQKNPTAFYLCASSIQGATEAFFGQGTRLTVV.

The J gene is TRBJ1-5, the V gene TRBV12-5, with D perhaps matching TRBD1 (6 bases). Per germline, CDR1 LGHNT and CDR2 FRNRAP. V lost 4 bases, J lost 7 bases, and 11 bases lay in between. This CDR3 comprises 13 residues. The CDR3 DNA follows: TGTGCTAGTGGTTCCGGGGGGCGGCAGCCCCAGCATTTT. Its translation: CASGSGGRQPQHF.

This clone was recorded once. The CDR3 spells CASSPIRTGSYGYTF. DNA for the CDR3: TGTGCCAGCAGCCCAATTCGGACAGGTTCCTATGGCTACACCTTC. The chain combines TRBV3-1 (or the pseudogene TRBV3-2) with TRBJ1-2; 7 nucleotides match TRBD1. The CDR3 extends over 15 amino acids. V shed 4 bases and J 4 bases; nucleotides not matched to a gene: 9. CDR1 is LGHDT and CDR2 is YNNKEL in the germline V gene (reference sequence).

The chain combines TRBV11-2 with TRBJ1-5; D is undetermined. V dropped 1 base and J dropped 4 bases, with 11 bases sitting between them. CDR3 size: 15 residues. Germline V lookup: CDR1 SGHAT, CDR2 FQNNGV. CDR3: CASSLALGRNQPQHF. DNA of the CDR3: TGTGCCAGCAGCTTAGCGTTGGGCAGAAATCAGCCCCAGCATTTT.

This clone has a single count. V is TRBV27 and J is TRBJ2-2; D is perhaps TRBD1 or TRBD2 (5 bases each). From germline, CDR1 is MNHEY and CDR2 SMNVEV (reference sequence). Trimming cost V 6 bases and J 0 bases, with 11 bases left between them. The CDR3 length is 15 residues. The CDR3: CASRLGVSNTGELFF. CDR3 DNA sequence: TGTGCCAGCAGGTTGGGGGTTTCGAACACCGGGGAGCTGTTTTTT.

The chain carries TRBV28 and TRBJ2-5; 15 bases are a match to TRBD2. The CDR3 spans 17 residues. Trimming took 4 bases from V and 4 from J; bases not matched to a gene: 7. Germline V gene data show CDR1 as MDHEN and CDR2 as SYDVKM. The chain's CDR3 is CASSSPGLAGGRETQYF. The CDR3 DNA is TGTGCCAGCAGTTCTCCGGGACTAGCGGGAGGAAGAGAGACCCAGTACTTC.

The chain joins TRBV3-1 (or the pseudogene TRBV3-2) to TRBJ1-4; 7 bases map to TRBD1. The CDR3 is 14 residues long. Per the germline V gene, CDR1 is LGHDT and CDR2 is YNNKEL (reference sequence). V was clipped by 6 bases and J by 3 bases; unmatched bases: 4. CDR3 nucleotide sequence: TGTGCCAGCAGGTCCGGGACAGCTAATGAAAAACTGTTTTTT. Translated: CASRSGTANEKLFF.